These 19 T cell receptor beta chains share one sample of origin, sequenced in a study of immune evolution from preneoplasia to lung adenocarcinoma. The data were produced by immunoSEQ multiplex PCR, yet TCRdb's version contains in-frame clones alone and is incomplete. The sample yields more than 7,500 clones, approximately 80% seen once. Source material: FFPE lung adenocarcinoma in situ tissue. Receptors were obtained from a person between 65 and 79 years old with lung adenocarcinoma.

The chain uses TRBV5-1 and TRBJ2-2; 10 nucleotides align to TRBD1. From germline, CDR1 is SGHRS and CDR2 YFSETQ. The CDR3 runs 14 residues. J was trimmed by 8 bases and V by 4 bases; bases with no gene match: 5. The chain's CDR3 is CASSRDRGSGELFF. The CDR3 DNA follows: TGCGCCAGCAGCAGGGACAGGGGTTCTGGGGAGCTGTTTTTT.

The V call is TRBV18, the J call TRBJ2-6, with D perhaps matching TRBD1 (5 bases). Germline-derived CDR1 and CDR2 are KGHSH and LQKENI. Trimming cost V 0 bases and J 2 bases, with 8 bases left between them. The CDR3 has 16 residues. DNA of the CDR3: TGTGCCAGCTCACCACCGCAGGGAACTGGGGCCAACGTCCTGACTTTC. Translation: CASSPPQGTGANVLTF. Full variable domain (outside the CDR3, taken from reference TRBV18 and TRBJ2-6): NAGVMQNPRHLVRRRGQEARLRCSPMKGHSHVYWYRQLPEEGLKFMVYLQKENIIDESGMPKERFSAEFPKEGPSILRIQQVVRGDSAAYFCASSPPQGTGANVLTFGAGSRLTVL.

The V gene is TRBV15, the J gene TRBJ1-1; TRBD1 is a possible D gene (6 bases). Trimming stripped 3 bases from V and 2 bases from J, with 13 bases between. The germline gives CDR1 LNHNV, CDR2 YYDKDF (reference sequence). This CDR3 contains 15 residues. CDR3 sequence reads: CATSRSMDSNTEAFF. The CDR3 DNA reads TGTGCCACCAGCAGGAGTATGGACAGCAACACTGAAGCTTTCTTT.

The rearrangement links TRBV6-1 to TRBJ1-1, with a weak D call TRBD1 (6 bases). The CDR3 sequence is 12 residues long. Germline CDR1 and CDR2: MNHNS and SASEGT. V was cut by 7 bases and J by 7 bases, with 13 bases left in between. In nucleotides, the CDR3 is TGTGCCAGCATTAGGGGGGCCGTTGAAGCTTTCTTT. It codes for CASIRGAVEAFF.

V and J are TRBV7-3 and TRBJ2-5, with D uncertain. Matching the DNA end better, TRBJ2-7 makes the J call doubtful. Germline CDR1 is SGHTA and CDR2 is FQGTGA. This CDR3 has 13 residues. CDR3 loop: CASSSSPTGEQYF. Written as DNA, the CDR3 is TGTGCCAGCAGCTCATCTCCGACCGGCGAGCAGTACTTC.

This clone was observed a few times. Other DNA sequences in the sample encode the same CDR3. This sequence joins TRBV5-1 and TRBJ2-3; 8 bases are shared with TRBD1. Germline-derived CDR1 and CDR2 are SGHRS and YFSETQ. CDR3 size: 14 residues. J gave up 4 bases and V 7 bases, and 8 bases lay outside the gene matches. CDR3 region: CASGGQGGPDTQYF. The DNA of the CDR3 is TGCGCCAGCGGCGGACAGGGCGGTCCAGATACGCAGTATTTT.

V gene TRBV4-2 combines with J gene TRBJ2-3, with TRBD2 as a possible D gene (6 bases). The length of the CDR3 is 17 residues. The V gene's germline CDR1 is LGHNA and CDR2 YNFKEQ. Trimming left V 4 bases short and J 0 bases short, with 17 bases between. CDR3 DNA: TGTGCCAGCAGCCGATGGGTCGGGAGCTCTAGCACAGATACGCAGTATTTT. It codes for CASSRWVGSSSTDTQYF.

The rearrangement joins TRBV6-5 to TRBJ1-1; the D is unclear. The CDR3 sequence is 11 residues long. Germline V gene sequence: CDR1 MNHEY, CDR2 SVGAGI. Between the trimmed V and J ends, which lost 5 bases and 6 bases, there was a span of 7 bases. The chain's CDR3 is CASSTRAEAFF. CDR3 in DNA: TGTGCCAGCAGTACGCGGGCTGAAGCTTTCTTT.

The rearrangement joins TRBV28 to TRBJ2-3; possible D gene TRBD2, 6 bases. Trimming pared 7 bases from V and 2 bases from J, leaving 10 bases between. Looked up from germline, CDR1 is MDHEN and CDR2 is SYDVKM. This CDR3 comprises 13 residues. The CDR3 region has the DNA TGTGCCAGCATACGGGGGACCACAGATACGCAGTATTTT. It is translated as CASIRGTTDTQYF.

The chain employs TRBV7-8 and TRBJ2-4, with TRBD2 matching 7 bases. CDR1 SGHVS and CDR2 FQNEAQ come from the germline V gene. V shed 1 base and J 9 bases; nucleotides not matched to a gene: 9. The CDR3 covers 15 residues. Here the CDR3 DNA reads TGTGCCAGCAGCTTAGAGGGAGGGCCCGGGGGCATTCAGTACTTC. It yields the protein CASSLEGGPGGIQYF.

The chain employs TRBV5-6 and TRBJ2-2, with D tentatively TRBD1 (6 bases). Per germline, CDR1 SGHDT and CDR2 YYEEEE. CDR3 length: 14 residues. V was clipped by 2 bases and J by 4 bases, with 9 bases between them. CDR3 coding DNA: TGTGCCAGCAGCTTCTTAGGGGGCACCGGGGAGCTGTTTTTT. This sequence encodes CASSFLGGTGELFF.

This clone has a handful of counts. V usage is TRBV7-3 and J usage is TRBJ2-2, with D uncertain. The CDR3 is made up of 14 amino acids. Trimming removed 0 bases from V and 8 bases from J, with 10 bases in between. Germline V gene lookup returns CDR1 SGHTA and CDR2 FQGTGA. This CDR3 reads CASSLTTLGGELFF. In DNA, the CDR3 is TGTGCCAGCAGCTTAACAACCCTTGGGGGGGAGCTGTTTTTT.

The gene calls are TRBV4-1 and TRBJ2-2; 9 bases align to TRBD2. Germline lookup yields CDR1 MGHRA and CDR2 YSYEKL. The ends lost 1 base at V and 7 bases at J; junction bases unmatched: 16. The CDR3 totals 19 residues. Here the CDR3 reads CASSQVFSGSKGDIGELFF. In DNA, the CDR3 is TGCGCCAGCAGCCAAGTTTTTAGCGGGAGTAAGGGCGATATCGGGGAGCTGTTTTTT.

The chain recombines TRBV5-4 with TRBJ2-5; 9 bases line up with TRBD2. Losses at the gene ends were 4 bases for V and 5 bases for J; bases not matched to a gene: 12. Germline CDR1 and CDR2: SGHNT and YYREEE (reference sequence). The CDR3 spans 16 residues. The CDR3 sequence is CASSRDLGGGAETQYF. The CDR3 DNA follows: TGTGCCAGCAGCCGGGATTTAGGCGGGGGGGCGGAGACCCAGTACTTC.

The genes are TRBV6-6 and TRBJ2-7, with no clear D. V was shortened by 7 bases and J by 4 bases, with 17 bases between the two germline ends. CDR1 is MNHNY, CDR2 SVGAGI, per germline (reference sequence). The CDR3 sequence is 14 residues long. CDR3 loop: CASKTALGYYEQYF. The CDR3 DNA reads TGTGCCAGCAAGACGGCCCTGGGCTATTACGAGCAGTACTTC.

The chain has TRBV29-1 and TRBJ2-5; 10 bases match TRBD1. Germline lookup yields CDR1 SQVTM and CDR2 ANQGSEA. Trimming cost V 7 bases and J 5 bases; bases outside gene matches: 10. The CDR3 contains 14 residues. This CDR3 reads CSARPGQGMETQYF. CDR3 bases: TGCAGCGCCCGACCGGGACAGGGGATGGAGACCCAGTACTTC.

The chain couples TRBV5-4 to TRBJ2-2; 10 bases map to TRBD2. Germline loops: CDR1 SGHNT, CDR2 YYREEE (reference sequence). This CDR3 contains 15 residues. Germline trimming cut 2 bases from V and 7 bases from J; bases unmatched to any gene: 5. Here the CDR3 reads CASSLSAGGLGELFF. The DNA for the CDR3 is TGTGCCAGCAGCTTATCAGCGGGAGGGCTCGGGGAGCTGTTTTTT.

The V gene is TRBV28, the J gene TRBJ2-2; D may be TRBD2 (7 bases). Trimming pared 6 bases from V and 0 bases from J, leaving 14 bases between. Germline-derived CDR1 and CDR2 are MDHEN and SYDVKM. This CDR3 is built from 16 residues. CDR3 loop: CASRRGGTPNTGELFF. CDR3 nucleotide sequence: TGTGCCAGCAGAAGGGGGGGGACACCGAACACCGGGGAGCTGTTTTTT. The variable domain in full, with the rest retrieved from reference TRBV28 and TRBJ2-2, is DVKVTQSSRYLVKRTGEKVFLECVQDMDHENMFWYRQDPGLGLRLIYFSYDVKMKEKGDIPEGYSVSREKKERFSLILESASTNQTSMYLCASRRGGTPNTGELFFGEGSRLTVL.

The CDR3 here is CASSGWDSRSYEQYF. The CDR3 coding sequence is TGTGCCAGCAGCGGCTGGGACAGCAGAAGCTACGAGCAGTACTTC. V usage is TRBV5-4 and J usage is TRBJ2-7, with TRBD1 identical over 7 bases. The trim removed 4 bases at V and 3 bases at J, leaving 10 bases unmatched. From germline, CDR1 is SGHNT and CDR2 YYREEE (reference sequence). CDR3 length: 15 amino acids.